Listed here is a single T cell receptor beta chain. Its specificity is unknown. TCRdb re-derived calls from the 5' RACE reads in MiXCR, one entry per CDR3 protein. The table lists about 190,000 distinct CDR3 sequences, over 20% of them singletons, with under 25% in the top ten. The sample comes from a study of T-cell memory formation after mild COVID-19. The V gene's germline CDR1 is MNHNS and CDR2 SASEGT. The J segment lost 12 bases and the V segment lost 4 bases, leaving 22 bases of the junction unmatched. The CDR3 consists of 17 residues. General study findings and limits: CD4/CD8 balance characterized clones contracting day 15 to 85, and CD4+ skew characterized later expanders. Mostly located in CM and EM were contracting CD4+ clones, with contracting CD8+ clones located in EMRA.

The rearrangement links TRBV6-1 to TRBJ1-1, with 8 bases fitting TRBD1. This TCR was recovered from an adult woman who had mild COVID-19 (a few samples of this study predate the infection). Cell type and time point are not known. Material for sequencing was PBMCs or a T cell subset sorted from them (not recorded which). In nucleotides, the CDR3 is TGTGCCAGCAGTGGCCTTATCGGGACAGGCCTTCTTTGGTCTACTTTCTTT. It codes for CASSGLIGTGLLWSTFF.